Listed below are T cell receptor beta chains from one sample, sequenced in a study of CD8 T cells in ankylosing spondylitis. From the 5' RACE reads, TCRdb called clonotypes with MiXCR, one entry per CDR3 protein. This table has 300,000 to 400,000 distinct CDR3 sequences, about 9.9% appearing once. The sample taken for sequencing was blood, either unsorted or a sorted T cell fraction (not recorded which). The origin of the receptors is a female donor with ankylosing spondylitis or in good health (not recorded which). The CDR3 runs from the conserved cysteine through the conserved F or W.

>TRBV3-1|TRBJ2-7
CASRAGTSGATGSYEQYF
>TRBV3-1|TRBJ1-3
CASSQDQVGGFAIYF
>TRBV18|TRBJ1-4
CASSPRRWDEKLLF
>TRBV10-3|TRBJ1-4
CAISESPPTQYNEKLFF
>TRBV20-1|TRBJ2-7
CSARVPSGGYEQYF
>TRBV20-1|TRBJ2-1
CSARGESPDSYNEQFF
>TRBV12-3/TRBV12-4|TRBJ2-1
CASRPEGLANNEQFF
>TRBV12-3/TRBV12-4|TRBJ1-1
CASSLVIGGTEAFF
>TRBV5-1|TRBJ2-5
CASSEGNYQETQYF
>TRBV5-1|TRBJ2-1
CASSKRLAGLEDEQFF
>TRBV27|TRBJ2-3
CASRGTSGTSVYLYTDTQYF
>TRBV27|TRBJ1-1
CASSLLDRGGTEAFF
>TRBV5-1|TRBJ1-1
CASSLQGHLNTEAFF
>TRBV27|TRBJ2-1
CASEPRGGSSNEQFF
>TRBV14|TRBJ2-1
CASKQGDRPYNEQFF
>TRBV12-3/TRBV12-4|TRBJ2-2
CASSTLLGTSGGSNTGELFF
>TRBV27|TRBJ2-3
CASSLRLAGNTDTQYF
>TRBV7-2|TRBJ1-5
CASIKPRVSNQPQHF
>TRBV5-1|TRBJ1-5
CASSLGVGGASQPQHF
>TRBV7-8|TRBJ2-2
CASRAGERERGELFF
>TRBV20-1|TRBJ2-3
CSLTGGTTDTQYF
>TRBV5-1|TRBJ1-1
CASSSGQGANTEAFF
>TRBV12-3/TRBV12-4|TRBJ2-2
CASSLTPAWTSSAGELFF
>TRBV7-6|TRBJ2-5
CASSLGPDPKETQYF
>TRBV7-9|TRBJ2-5
CASSGMGGEQETQYF
>TRBV25-1|TRBJ2-1
CASRAQGATYNEQFF
>TRBV2|TRBJ2-1
CASSGGLAGANEQFF
>TRBV10-3|TRBJ2-1
CAISETSGGAVEQFF